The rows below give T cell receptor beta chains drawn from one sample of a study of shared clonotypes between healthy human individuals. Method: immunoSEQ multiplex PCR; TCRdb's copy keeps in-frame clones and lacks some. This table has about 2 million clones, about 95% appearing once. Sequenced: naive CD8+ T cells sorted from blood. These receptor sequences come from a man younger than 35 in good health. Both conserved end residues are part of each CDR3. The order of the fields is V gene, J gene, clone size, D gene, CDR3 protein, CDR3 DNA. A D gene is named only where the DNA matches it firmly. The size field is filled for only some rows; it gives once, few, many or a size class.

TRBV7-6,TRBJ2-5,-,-,CASSLHPGQETQYF,TGTGCCAGCAGCTTACATCCGGGACAAGAGACCCAGTACTTC
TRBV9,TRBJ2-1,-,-,CASSVGLADYNEQFF,TGTGCCAGCAGCGTAGGATTAGCGGACTACAATGAGCAGTTCTTC
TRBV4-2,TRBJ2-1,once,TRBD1,CASSQDLTGESHEQFF,TGTGCCAGCAGCCAAGATTTAACAGGGGAGTCCCATGAGCAGTTCTTC
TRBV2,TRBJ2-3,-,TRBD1,CASSGAQGADTQYF,TGTGCCAGCAGTGGGGCGCAGGGGGCAGATACGCAGTATTTT
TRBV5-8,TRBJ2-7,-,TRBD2,CASSGGGAYEQYF,TGTGCCAGCAGCGGCGGGGGGGCCTACGAGCAGTACTTC
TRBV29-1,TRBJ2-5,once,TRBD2,CSVEGNPAGGYETQYF,TGCAGCGTTGAAGGCAACCCAGCGGGGGGCTACGAGACCCAGTACTTC
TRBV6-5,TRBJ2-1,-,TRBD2,CASSSGRGYNEQFF,TGTGCCAGCTCGAGCGGGAGAGGGTACAATGAGCAGTTCTTC
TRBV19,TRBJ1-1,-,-,CASSIFGGRHTEAFF,TGTGCCAGTAGTATTTTCGGGGGCAGGCACACTGAAGCTTTCTTT
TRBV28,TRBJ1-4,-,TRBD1,CASSFSMRQGLREKLFF,TGTGCCAGCAGTTTCAGTATGAGACAGGGGCTCCGGGAAAAACTGTTTTTT
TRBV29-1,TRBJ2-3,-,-,CSVDSGSTDTQYF,TGCAGCGTTGACTCCGGATCCACAGATACGCAGTATTTT
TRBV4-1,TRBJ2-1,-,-,CASSQGMGGTYNEQFF,TGCGCCAGCAGCCAAGGGATGGGCGGGACCTACAATGAGCAGTTCTTC
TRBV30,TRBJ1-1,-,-,CAWSVPPPEAFF,TGTGCCTGGAGTGTACCCCCCCCTGAAGCTTTCTTT
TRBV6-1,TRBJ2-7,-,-,CASSWAYEQYF,TGTGCCAGCAGTTGGGCCTACGAGCAGTACTTC
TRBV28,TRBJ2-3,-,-,CASSPMGLRGNTDTQYF,TGTGCCAGCAGTCCTATGGGACTTCGGGGTAACACAGATACGCAGTATTTT
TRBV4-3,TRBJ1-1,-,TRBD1,CASSQGRTGMDTEAFF,TGCGCCAGCAGCCAAGGAAGGACAGGTATGGACACTGAAGCTTTCTTT
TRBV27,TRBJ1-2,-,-,CASTSALREDNYGYTF,TGTGCCAGCACTTCTGCCCTAAGGGAGGATAACTATGGCTACACCTTC
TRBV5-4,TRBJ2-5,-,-,CASSGLEETQYF,TGTGCCAGCAGCGGACTTGAAGAGACCCAGTACTTC
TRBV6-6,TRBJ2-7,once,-,CASSSMGVSYEQYF,TGTGCCAGCAGTTCTATGGGGGTATCCTACGAGCAGTACTTC
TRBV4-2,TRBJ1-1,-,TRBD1,CASSQLTGTGDGDTEAFF,TGTGCCAGCAGCCAACTTACCGGGACAGGGGACGGTGACACTGAAGCTTTCTTT
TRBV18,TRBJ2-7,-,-,CASSTNADYASYEQYF,TGTGCCAGCTCGACAAACGCGGACTATGCCTCCTACGAGCAGTACTTC
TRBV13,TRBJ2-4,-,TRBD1,CASSPWTGGAAKNIQYF,TGTGCCAGCAGCCCATGGACAGGGGGCGCGGCCAAAAACATTCAGTACTTC
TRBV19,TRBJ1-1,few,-,CASSIDMNTEAFF,TGTGCCAGTAGTATCGACATGAACACTGAAGCTTTCTTT
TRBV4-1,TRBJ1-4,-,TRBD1,CASSQEGQVEKLFF,TGCGCCAGCAGCCAAGAGGGACAGGTTGAAAAACTGTTTTTT
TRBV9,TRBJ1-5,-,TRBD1,CASSPGGGLEFNQPQHF,TGTGCCAGCAGCCCAGGGGGGGGACTCGAGTTCAATCAGCCCCAGCATTTT
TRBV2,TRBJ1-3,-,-,CASSDAPGNTIYF,TGTGCCAGCAGTGATGCGCCCGGAAACACCATATATTTT
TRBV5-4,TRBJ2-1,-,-,CASSPEQRFDEQFF,TGTGCCAGCAGCCCCGAACAGCGTTTTGATGAGCAGTTCTTC
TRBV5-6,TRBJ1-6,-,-,CASSMYNSPLHF,TGTGCCAGCAGCATGTATAATTCACCCCTCCACTTT
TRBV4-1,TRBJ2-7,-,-,CASSQDWEGALSYEQYF,TGCGCCAGCAGCCAAGATTGGGAGGGGGCTCTCTCCTACGAGCAGTACTTC
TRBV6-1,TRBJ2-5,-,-,CASSVRSQETQYF,TGTGCCAGCAGTGTCCGGTCCCAAGAGACCCAGTACTTC
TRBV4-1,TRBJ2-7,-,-,CASSPRVGYEQYF,TGCGCCAGCAGCCCTCGCGTTGGCTACGAGCAGTACTTC
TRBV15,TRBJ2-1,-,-,CATSRDLGSRNEQFF,TGTGCCACCAGCAGAGATCTGGGTAGTCGGAATGAGCAGTTCTTC
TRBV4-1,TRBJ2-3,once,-,CASSQEEGIYATQYF,TGCGCCAGCAGCCAAGAAGAAGGCATTTATGCTACGCAGTATTTT
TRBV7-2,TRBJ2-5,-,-,CASSLQRGLQETQYF,TGTGCCAGCAGCTTACAAAGGGGCCTCCAAGAGACCCAGTACTTC
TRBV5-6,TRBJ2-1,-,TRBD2,CASSGGTSGYNEQFF,TGTGCCAGCAGCGGGGGGACTAGCGGTTACAATGAGCAGTTCTTC
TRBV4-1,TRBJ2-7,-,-,CASSQAAGLSYEQYF,TGCGCCAGCAGCCAAGCGGCAGGGCTGTCCTACGAGCAGTACTTC
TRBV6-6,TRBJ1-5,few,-,CASSYVGGNQPQHF,TGTGCCAGCAGTTACGTAGGCGGCAATCAGCCCCAGCATTTT
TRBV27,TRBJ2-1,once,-,CASSSYYGANEQFF,TGTGCCAGCAGTTCATATTACGGGGCCAATGAGCAGTTCTTC
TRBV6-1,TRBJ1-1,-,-,CASSEVKGTEAFF,TGTGCCAGCAGTGAAGTCAAGGGCACTGAAGCTTTCTTT
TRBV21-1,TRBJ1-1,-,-,CASKGTGIHVVPPTEAFF,TGTGCCAGCAAGGGGACAGGGATTCACGTTGTACCCCCCACTGAAGCTTTCTTT
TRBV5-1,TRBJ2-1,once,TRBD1,CASSAGTGVDEQFF,TGCGCCAGCAGCGCCGGGACAGGGGTTGATGAGCAGTTCTTC